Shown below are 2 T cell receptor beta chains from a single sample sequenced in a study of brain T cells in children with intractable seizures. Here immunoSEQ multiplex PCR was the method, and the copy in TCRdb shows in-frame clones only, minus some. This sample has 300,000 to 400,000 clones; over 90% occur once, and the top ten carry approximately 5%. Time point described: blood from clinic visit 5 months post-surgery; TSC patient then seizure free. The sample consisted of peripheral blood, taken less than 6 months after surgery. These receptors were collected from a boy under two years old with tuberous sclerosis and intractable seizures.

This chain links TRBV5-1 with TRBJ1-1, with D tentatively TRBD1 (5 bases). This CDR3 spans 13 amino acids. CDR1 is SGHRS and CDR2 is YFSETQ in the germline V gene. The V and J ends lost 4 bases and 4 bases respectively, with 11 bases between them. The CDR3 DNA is TGCGCCAGCAGCCCCGGGACTCCCACTGAAGCTTTCTTT. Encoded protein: CASSPGTPTEAFF.

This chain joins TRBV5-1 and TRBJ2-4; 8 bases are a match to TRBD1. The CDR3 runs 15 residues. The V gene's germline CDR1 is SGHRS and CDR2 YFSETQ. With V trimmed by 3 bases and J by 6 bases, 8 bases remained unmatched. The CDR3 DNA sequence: TGCGCCAGCAGCTCGCAGGGGGCGAGCAGAAACATTCAGTACTTC. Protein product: CASSSQGASRNIQYF. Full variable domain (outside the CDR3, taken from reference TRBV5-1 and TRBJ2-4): KAGVTQTPRYLIKTRGQQVTLSCSPISGHRSVSWYQQTPGQGLQFLFEYFSETQRNKGNFPGRFSGRQFSNSRSEMNVSTLELGDSALYLCASSSQGASRNIQYFGAGTRLSVL.